This T cell receptor beta chain originates from a study of T-cell memory formation after mild COVID-19. Study-level information: Each donor largely had its own TCR clusters.

This CDR3 region has 19 residues. Trimming removed 2 bases from V and 4 bases from J; junction bases left unmatched: 15. Germline V CDR1 and CDR2: SGHNT, YYREEE (reference sequence). In this sample, this clonotype turned up a few times. Its antigen is not known. A single record per CDR3 protein comes from TCRdb applying MiXCR to the 5' RACE reads. This sample has 250,000 to 300,000 distinct CDR3 sequences, with 16% found just once. Study results and limitations: Those CD4+ clones that contracted were mainly in CM and EM (CD8+ ones in EMRA). Prior to infection, memory already included some responding clones, suggesting cross-reactive memory joined.

The TCR sequence derives from a man aged 18 to 30 who had mild COVID-19 (a few samples of this study predate the infection). Cell type and time point are not known. Source material: PBMCs or a T cell subset sorted from them (not recorded which). This chain connects TRBV5-4 to TRBJ2-5, with 12 positions matching TRBD2. CDR3 nucleotides: TGTGCCAGCAGCTTTGTTATCACTAGCGGGGGGAACCGGCCAGAGACCCAGTACTTC. Protein sequence: CASSFVITSGGNRPETQYF.